These 22 T cell receptor beta chains share one sample of origin, sequenced in a study of graft-versus-host responses after intestinal transplantation. Using immunoSEQ multiplex PCR, the repertoire was profiled, and TCRdb retains in-frame clones only, with some absent. The sample has roughly 53,000 clones; roughly nine tenths are singletons. Specimen: PBMCs, collected roughly 680 days after intestinal transplant. The receptors originated from a human patient who received an intestinal transplant, so some T cells may come from the graft donor.

The chain carries TRBV6-1 and TRBJ1-6; 7 positions match TRBD1. The CDR3 is 15 residues long. CDR1 and CDR2 from the germline V gene are MNHNS and SASEGT. V shed 2 bases, J shed 8 bases, and the junction held 6 bases outside the gene matches. The CDR3 loop reads CASSESLRGDSPLHF. DNA of the CDR3: TGTGCCAGCAGTGAATCTCTCAGGGGGGATTCACCCCTCCACTTT.

The V and J genes are TRBV21-1 and TRBJ2-7; TRBD1, the D gene given by the table, was not confirmed from the DNA. TRBV21-1 is deemed a pseudogene. The length of the CDR3 is 21 residues. Here the CDR3 reads CASSKACGLHPTDDISYEQYF. As DNA, the CDR3 is TGTGCCAGCAGCAAGGCTTGCGGTCTCCATCCGACAGACGATATCTCCTACGAGCAGTACTTC.

The chain carries TRBV7-9 and TRBJ2-3; 7 bases agree with TRBD1. Germline loops: CDR1 SEHNR, CDR2 FQNEAQ (reference sequence). V was clipped by 1 base and J by 10 bases; unmatched bases: 14. The CDR3 has 16 amino acids. The CDR3 nucleotides read TGTGCCAGCAGCTTAGATGGTTTGTCCGACAGGGTGGCGCAGTATTTT. This codes for CASSLDGLSDRVAQYF.

The CDR3 sequence: CASSPLADPFSGNTIYF. In nucleotides, the CDR3 is TGTGCCAGCTCACCACTGGCAGATCCGTTCTCTGGAAACACCATATATTTT. The J gene is TRBJ1-3, the V gene TRBV18; D gene uncertain. CDR3 length: 17 residues. Germline lookup yields CDR1 KGHSH and CDR2 LQKENI. The V end lost 1 base, the J end lost 0 bases, and 13 bases lay between the germline ends. Together with reference TRBV18 and TRBJ1-3, the CDR3 gives the full variable domain: NAGVMQNPRHLVRRRGQEARLRCSPMKGHSHVYWYRQLPEEGLKFMVYLQKENIIDESGMPKERFSAEFPKEGPSILRIQQVVRGDSAAYFCASSPLADPFSGNTIYFGEGSWLTVV.

This chain links TRBV13 with TRBJ2-5; D gene uncertain. Germline CDR1 is PRHDT and CDR2 is FYEKMQ (reference sequence). The CDR3 runs to 13 residues. The germline V and J ends were trimmed by 8 bases and 5 bases, with 15 bases remaining between them. CDR3 loop: CASRDPFLETQYF. The CDR3 DNA reads as TGTGCCAGCCGAGACCCGTTTTTGGAGACCCAGTACTTC.

This rearrangement joins TRBV9 to TRBJ2-3; possibly TRBD1 or TRBD2 for D (5 bases each). CDR1 is SGDLS, CDR2 YYNGEE, per germline. Trimming removed 5 bases from V and 1 base from J, with 20 bases in between. The CDR3 has 17 amino acids. For the CDR3, the DNA is TGTGCCAGCAGTCCGATTGGGGCTCCCGGGGGCACAGATACGCAGTATTTT. Translating it yields CASSPIGAPGGTDTQYF.

This chain connects TRBV29-1 to TRBJ2-5; D is unresolved. The CDR3 runs to 12 residues. In germline, CDR1 is SQVTM, CDR2 ANQGSEA. The CDR3 reads CTPLGYEETQYF. CDR3 DNA: TGCACCCCCCTGGGGTACGAAGAGACCCAGTACTTC.

CDR3 nucleotide sequence: TGCGCCAGCAGTGACACAGGGACCCTTGGTTCACCCCTCCACTTT. Residues: CASSDTGTLGSPLHF. V and J are TRBV10-2 and TRBJ1-6; D perhaps matches TRBD1 (6 bases). The V gene lost 3 bases and the J gene lost 9 bases, with 15 bases spanning the gap. This CDR3 contains 15 residues. Per the germline V gene, CDR1 is WSHSY and CDR2 is SAAADI.

The chain recombines TRBV19 with TRBJ2-2; TRBD2 is a possible D gene (5 bases). Germline V gene data show CDR1 as LNHDA and CDR2 as SQIVND (reference sequence). The CDR3 is 15 residues long. The ends were cut back, 7 bases at V and 3 bases at J, with 15 bases in the middle. CDR3 in amino acids: CASNLLWGDTGELFF. The CDR3 nucleotides are TGTGCCAGTAACCTCCTGTGGGGAGACACCGGGGAGCTGTTTTTT.

The chain links TRBV6-5 to TRBJ1-3; D not certain. In germline, CDR1 is MNHEY, CDR2 SVGAGI. The CDR3 loop spans 13 amino acids. V was pared by 11 bases and J by 2 bases, with 13 bases between. CDR3 sequence: CASRQIAGNTIYF. The CDR3 DNA sequence: TGTGCCTCGCGTCAGATCGCTGGAAACACCATATATTTT.

J is TRBJ1-6 and V is TRBV6-1; D remains ambiguous. CDR3 length: 16 residues. CDR1 and CDR2 from the germline V gene are MNHNS and SASEGT. Trimming shortened V by 0 bases and J by 6 bases, and 12 bases separated the two germline ends. CDR3 DNA sequence: TGTGCCAGCAGTGAAGCTGTCAGGTTCGTTAATTCACCCCTCCACTTT. Translating it yields CASSEAVRFVNSPLHF.

The CDR3 here is CASSFGLYTGELFF. DNA of the CDR3: TGTGCCAGCAGCTTTGGACTTTACACCGGGGAGCTGTTTTTT. The V and J genes are TRBV7-2 and TRBJ2-2; a weak D match, TRBD2 (5 bases). Germline CDR1 SGHTA, CDR2 FQGNSA. Between the trimmed V and J ends, which lost 3 bases and 3 bases, there was a span of 8 bases. The CDR3 loop spans 14 amino acids.

The chain carries TRBV18 and TRBJ1-1; the D gene is possibly TRBD1 (5 bases). This CDR3 comprises 13 residues. Between the trimmed V and J ends, which lost 4 bases and 1 base, there was a span of 7 bases. Per the germline V gene, CDR1 is KGHSH and CDR2 is LQKENI. CDR3 sequence: CASSRRGNTEAFF. The CDR3 DNA reads as TGTGCCAGCTCACGTAGGGGGAACACTGAAGCTTTCTTT.

This CDR3 reads CASSGDPGQGVFGYTF. CDR3 DNA: TGTGCCAGTAGTGGAGATCCGGGACAGGGGGTTTTTGGCTACACCTTC. The chain joins TRBV19 to TRBJ1-2; 11 nucleotides align to TRBD1. The CDR3 spans 16 residues. Germline CDR1 LNHDA, CDR2 SQIVND (reference sequence). The trim removed 5 bases at V and 7 bases at J, leaving 12 bases unmatched.

The V and J genes are TRBV12-5 and TRBJ2-3; TRBD2 aligns across 12 bases. V lost 2 bases and J lost 6; bases outside the gene matches: 12. This CDR3 has 18 residues. Germline loops: CDR1 LGHNT, CDR2 FRNRAP. The CDR3 sequence: CASGLTSGGPAEADTQYF. For the CDR3, the DNA is TGTGCTAGTGGTTTGACTAGCGGGGGGCCAGCTGAAGCCGATACGCAGTATTTT.

The V gene is TRBV19, the J gene TRBJ2-3; D possibly corresponds to TRBD2 (5 bases). Deletions cut 0 bases from V and 2 bases from J, with 21 bases between. CDR1 and CDR2 (germline): LNHDA, SQIVND (reference sequence). This CDR3 has 19 residues. The CDR3 DNA sequence: TGTGCCAGTAGTATAGATTCATCGTGGCGGGTCCCGACCACAGATACGCAGTATTTT. Its protein is CASSIDSSWRVPTTDTQYF. Together with reference TRBV19 and TRBJ2-3, the CDR3 gives the full variable domain: DGGITQSPKYLFRKEGQNVTLSCEQNLNHDAMYWYRQDPGQGLRLIYYSQIVNDFQKGDIAEGYSVSREKKESFPLTVTSAQKNPTAFYLCASSIDSSWRVPTTDTQYFGPGTRLTVL.

The rearrangement uses TRBV7-9 and TRBJ2-1, with D uncertain. This CDR3 is 13 amino acids long. V was pared by 5 bases and J by 6 bases, with 11 bases between. CDR1 is SEHNR, CDR2 FQNEAQ, per germline (reference sequence). The chain's CDR3 is CASSIYAGNEQFF. CDR3 nucleotides: TGTGCCAGCAGCATTTATGCCGGCAATGAGCAGTTCTTC.

V usage is TRBV7-9 and J usage is TRBJ1-6; D not certain. Trimming left V 5 bases short and J 1 base short, with 9 bases between. Looked up from germline, CDR1 is SEHNR and CDR2 is FQNEAQ (reference sequence). This CDR3 has 15 amino acids. In DNA form, the CDR3 reads TGTGCCAGCAGCCCCGACGGATCCTATAATTCACCCCTCCACTTT. Amino acid sequence: CASSPDGSYNSPLHF.

The genes are TRBV18 and TRBJ2-3, with 10 bases matching TRBD2. Germline V gene data show CDR1 as KGHSH and CDR2 as LQKENI. V lost 6 bases to trimming and J lost 6 bases; unmatched junction nucleotides: 9. The CDR3 contains 15 residues. CDR3 nucleotide sequence: TGTGCCAGCTCCCCCGGGACTAGCGTTGGGGATACGCAGTATTTT. It encodes CASSPGTSVGDTQYF.

The V call is TRBV12-5, the J call TRBJ2-2; 8 bases map to TRBD1. The CDR3 spans 17 residues. The J segment lost 1 base and the V segment lost 3 bases, leaving 7 bases of the junction unmatched. Per germline, CDR1 LGHNT and CDR2 FRNRAP. The CDR3, as DNA: TGTGCTAGTGGTTTACCGACAGGGGCCATGAACACCGGGGAGCTGTTTTTT. Its translation is CASGLPTGAMNTGELFF.

This chain connects TRBV19 to TRBJ1-5; D unresolved. V was shortened by 4 bases and J by 2 bases, with 9 bases between the two germline ends. Germline V gene sequence: CDR1 LNHDA, CDR2 SQIVND (reference sequence). The CDR3 extends over 14 amino acids. Here the CDR3 DNA reads TGTGCCAGTAGTACACAGTTACGCAATCAGCCCCAGCATTTT. It translates to CASSTQLRNQPQHF.

The chain employs TRBV11-3 and TRBJ2-7; no definite D call. Germline CDR1 is SGHNT and CDR2 is YENEEA. Trimming took off 1 base at V and 4 bases at J, with 2 bases between the two ends. This CDR3 is 11 amino acids long. The DNA for the CDR3 is TGTGCCAGCAGCTTAGCTTACGAGCAGTACTTC. This encodes CASSLAYEQYF.